This TCR beta chain was retrieved from a study of blood T cells in healthy people across ages. Between the trimmed V and J ends, which lost 2 bases and 9 bases, there was a span of 14 bases. Germline CDR1 is ENHRY and CDR2 is SYGVKD. The CDR3 runs 15 residues. A J-beta primer mix and a sample-barcoded 5' primer were used in a second PCR of about 7 to 12 cycles. TCRdb reprocessed the 5' RACE reads via MiXCR and lists one record per CDR3 protein. The table lists hundreds of thousands of distinct CDR3 sequences, under 50% of them singletons, with roughly 12% in the top ten. The chain uses TRBV10-3 and TRBJ1-6; D is unclear. The clonotype originates from a man aged 25-45 years in good health. Sequenced sample: blood. The CDR3 nucleotides read TGTGCCATCAGTGAGGTGAGGGAGAGACCTTCACCCCTCCACTTT. It encodes CAISEVRERPSPLHF.